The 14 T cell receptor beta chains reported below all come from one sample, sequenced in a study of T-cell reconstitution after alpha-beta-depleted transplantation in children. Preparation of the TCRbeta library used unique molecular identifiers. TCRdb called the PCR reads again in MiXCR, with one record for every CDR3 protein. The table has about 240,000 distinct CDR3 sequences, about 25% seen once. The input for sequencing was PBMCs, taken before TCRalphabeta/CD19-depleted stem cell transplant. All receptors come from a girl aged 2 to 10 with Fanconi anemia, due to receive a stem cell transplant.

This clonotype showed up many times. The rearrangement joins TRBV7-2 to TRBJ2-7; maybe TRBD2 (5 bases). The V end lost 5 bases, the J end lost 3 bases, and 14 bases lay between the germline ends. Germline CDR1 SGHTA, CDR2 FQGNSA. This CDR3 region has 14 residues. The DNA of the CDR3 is TGTGCCAGCAGCATGCTGGACTTCTTCTACGAGCAGTACTTC. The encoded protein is CASSMLDFFYEQYF. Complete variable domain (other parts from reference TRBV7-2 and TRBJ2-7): GAGVSQSPSNKVTEKGKDVELRCDPISGHTALYWYRQSLGQGLEFLIYFQGNSAPDKSGLPSDRFSAERTGGSVSTLTIQRTQQEDSAVYLCASSMLDFFYEQYFGPGTRLTVT.

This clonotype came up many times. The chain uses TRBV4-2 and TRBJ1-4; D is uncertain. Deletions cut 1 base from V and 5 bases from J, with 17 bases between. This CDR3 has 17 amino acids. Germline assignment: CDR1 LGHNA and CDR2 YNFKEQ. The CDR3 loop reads CASSQVLGFPANEKLFF. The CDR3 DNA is TGTGCCAGCAGCCAAGTCCTCGGGTTCCCCGCAAATGAAAAACTGTTTTTT.

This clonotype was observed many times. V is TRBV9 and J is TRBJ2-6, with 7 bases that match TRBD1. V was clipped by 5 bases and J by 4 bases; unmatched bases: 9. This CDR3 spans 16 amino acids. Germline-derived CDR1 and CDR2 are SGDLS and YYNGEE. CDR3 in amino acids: CASSTNTGEGANVLTF. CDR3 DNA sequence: TGTGCCAGCAGTACCAATACAGGGGAAGGGGCCAACGTCCTGACTTTC.

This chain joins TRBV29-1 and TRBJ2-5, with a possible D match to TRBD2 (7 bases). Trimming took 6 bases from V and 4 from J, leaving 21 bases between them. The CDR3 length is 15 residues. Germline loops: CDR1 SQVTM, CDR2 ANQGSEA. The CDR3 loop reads CSVEEGGAWGETQYF. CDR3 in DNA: TGCAGCGTCGAGGAGGGGGGGGCTTGGGGAGAGACCCAGTACTTC.

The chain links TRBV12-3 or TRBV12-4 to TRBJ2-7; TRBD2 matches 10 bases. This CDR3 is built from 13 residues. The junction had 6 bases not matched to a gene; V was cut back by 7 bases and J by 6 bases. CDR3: CASIGTSEFEQYF. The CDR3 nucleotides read TGTGCCAGCATAGGGACTAGCGAGTTCGAGCAGTACTTC.

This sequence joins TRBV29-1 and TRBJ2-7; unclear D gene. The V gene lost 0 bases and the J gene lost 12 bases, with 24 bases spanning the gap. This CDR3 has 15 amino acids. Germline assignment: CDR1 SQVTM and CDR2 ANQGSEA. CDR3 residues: CSVEDLEQPFSPRYF. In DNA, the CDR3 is TGCAGCGTTGAAGATCTTGAACAGCCCTTTTCTCCTAGGTACTTC.

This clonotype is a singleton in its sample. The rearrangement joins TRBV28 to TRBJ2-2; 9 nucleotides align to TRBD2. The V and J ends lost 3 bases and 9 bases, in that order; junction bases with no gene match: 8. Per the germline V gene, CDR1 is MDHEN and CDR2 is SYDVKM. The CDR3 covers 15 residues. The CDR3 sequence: CASSFGAGGPRELFF. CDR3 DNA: TGTGCCAGCAGTTTTGGGGCGGGAGGGCCCCGGGAGCTGTTTTTT.

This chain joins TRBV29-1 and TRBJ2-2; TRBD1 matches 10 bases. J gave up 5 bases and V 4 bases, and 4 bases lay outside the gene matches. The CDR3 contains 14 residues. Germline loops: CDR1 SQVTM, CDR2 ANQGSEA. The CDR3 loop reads CSVVGTGATGELFF. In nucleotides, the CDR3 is TGCAGCGTTGTCGGGACAGGGGCTACCGGGGAGCTGTTTTTT.

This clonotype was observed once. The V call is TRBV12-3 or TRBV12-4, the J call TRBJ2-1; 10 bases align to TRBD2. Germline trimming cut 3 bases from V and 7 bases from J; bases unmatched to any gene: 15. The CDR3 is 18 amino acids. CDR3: CASSLTVASGRVQNEQFF. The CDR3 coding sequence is TGTGCCAGCAGTTTGACCGTGGCTAGCGGGAGAGTTCAGAATGAGCAGTTCTTC.

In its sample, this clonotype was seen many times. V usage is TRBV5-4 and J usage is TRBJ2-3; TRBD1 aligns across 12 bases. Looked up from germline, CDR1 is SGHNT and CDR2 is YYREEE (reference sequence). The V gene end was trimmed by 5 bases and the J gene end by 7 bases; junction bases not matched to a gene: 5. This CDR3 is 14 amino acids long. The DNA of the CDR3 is TGTGCCAGCAGTTGGGACAGGGGGCTTAATACGCAGTATTTT. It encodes CASSWDRGLNTQYF.

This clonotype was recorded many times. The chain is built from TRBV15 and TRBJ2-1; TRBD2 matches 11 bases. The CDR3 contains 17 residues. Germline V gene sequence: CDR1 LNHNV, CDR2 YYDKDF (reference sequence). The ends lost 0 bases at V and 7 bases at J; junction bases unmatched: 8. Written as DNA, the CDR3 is TGTGCCACCAGCAGAGATAGCGGGAGGGCCCTCTGGAATGAGCAGTTCTTC. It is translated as CATSRDSGRALWNEQFF. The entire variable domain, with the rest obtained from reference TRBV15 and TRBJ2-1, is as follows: DAMVIQNPRYQVTQFGKPVTLSCSQTLNHNVMYWYQQKSSQAPKLLFHYYDKDFNNEADTPDNFQSRRPNTSFCFLDIRSPGLGDTAMYLCATSRDSGRALWNEQFFGPGTRLTVL.

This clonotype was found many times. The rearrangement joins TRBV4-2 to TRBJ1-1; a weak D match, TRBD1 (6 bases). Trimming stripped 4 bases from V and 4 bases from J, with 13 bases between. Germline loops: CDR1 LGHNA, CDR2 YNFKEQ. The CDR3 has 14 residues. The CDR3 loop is CASSREEQGTEAFF. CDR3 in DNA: TGTGCCAGCAGCCGGGAGGAACAGGGCACTGAAGCTTTCTTT.

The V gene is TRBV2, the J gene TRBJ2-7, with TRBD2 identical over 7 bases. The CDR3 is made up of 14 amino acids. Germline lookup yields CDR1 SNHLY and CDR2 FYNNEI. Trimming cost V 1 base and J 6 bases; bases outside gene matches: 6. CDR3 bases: TGTGCCAGCAGTGAAGGAGGACTAGGTAGCGAGCAGTACTTC. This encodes CASSEGGLGSEQYF.

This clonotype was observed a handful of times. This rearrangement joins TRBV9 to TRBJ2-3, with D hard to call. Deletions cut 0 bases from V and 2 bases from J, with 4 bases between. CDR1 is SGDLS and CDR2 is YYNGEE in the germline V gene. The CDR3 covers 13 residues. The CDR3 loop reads CASSVAITDTQYF. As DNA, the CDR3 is TGTGCCAGCAGCGTAGCCATCACAGATACGCAGTATTTT.